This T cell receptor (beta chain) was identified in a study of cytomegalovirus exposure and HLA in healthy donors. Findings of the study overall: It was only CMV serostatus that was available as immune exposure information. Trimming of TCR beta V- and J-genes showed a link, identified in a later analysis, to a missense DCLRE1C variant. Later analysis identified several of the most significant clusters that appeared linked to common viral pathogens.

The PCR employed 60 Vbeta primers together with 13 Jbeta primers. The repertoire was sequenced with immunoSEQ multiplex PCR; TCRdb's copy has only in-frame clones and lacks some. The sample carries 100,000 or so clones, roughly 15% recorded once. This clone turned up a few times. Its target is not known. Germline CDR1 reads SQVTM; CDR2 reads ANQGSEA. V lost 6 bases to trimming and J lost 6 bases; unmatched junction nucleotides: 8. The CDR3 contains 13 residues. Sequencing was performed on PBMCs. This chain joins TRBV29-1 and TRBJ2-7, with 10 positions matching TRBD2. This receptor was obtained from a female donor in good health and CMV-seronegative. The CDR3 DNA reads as TGCAGCGTAGAATCTAGCGGGAGACGCGAGCAGTACTTC. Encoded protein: CSVESSGRREQYF.